Listed below are T cell receptor beta chains from one sample, sequenced in a study of blood T cell repertoires in COVID-19. Clones were read by immunoSEQ multiplex PCR, and TCRdb kept only the in-frame ones, dropping some. The sample has fewer than 250,000 clones, 88% seen once. Sequenced input: peripheral blood. All receptors derive from a woman aged 35 to 49 who had recovered from COVID-19. The CDR3 runs from the conserved cysteine through the conserved F or W. Each record gives: D gene, J gene, V gene, CDR3 DNA, CDR3 protein. D genes are given only for firm matches.

d_call: TRBD1; j_call: TRBJ1-2; v_call: TRBV6-5; cdr3_nt: TGTGCCAGCAGCGGCCCGGGACAGGGTGTATATGGCTACACCTTC; cdr3_aa: CASSGPGQGVYGYTF
d_call: NA; j_call: TRBJ2-5; v_call: TRBV11-2; cdr3_nt: TGTGCCAGCAGCCGGATGGGGCGGAAAGAGACCCAGTACTTC; cdr3_aa: CASSRMGRKETQYF
d_call: NA; j_call: TRBJ2-7; v_call: TRBV28; cdr3_nt: TGTGCCAGCAAAACAGGGACGGGTGAGCAGTACTTC; cdr3_aa: CASKTGTGEQYF
d_call: TRBD1; j_call: TRBJ2-5; v_call: TRBV19; cdr3_nt: TGTGCCAGTAGTACCGGACAGGGGAGGAAGACCCAGTACTTC; cdr3_aa: CASSTGQGRKTQYF
d_call: NA; j_call: TRBJ2-7; v_call: TRBV7-9; cdr3_nt: TGTGCCAGCAGCTTAGGTCTTACAGTCGAGCAGTACTTC; cdr3_aa: CASSLGLTVEQYF
d_call: NA; j_call: TRBJ1-5; v_call: TRBV2; cdr3_nt: TGTGCCAGCAGTGTGGGCGTTCCGCCCCAGCATTTT; cdr3_aa: CASSVGVPPQHF
d_call: TRBD1; j_call: TRBJ2-3; v_call: TRBV29-1; cdr3_nt: TGCAGCACTCGAGAGGGGGCCTCCACAGATACGCAGTATTTT; cdr3_aa: CSTREGASTDTQYF
d_call: NA; j_call: TRBJ1-2; v_call: TRBV11-2; cdr3_nt: TGTGCCAGCAGCCCCGACAGGTCCTATGGCTACACCTTC; cdr3_aa: CASSPDRSYGYTF
d_call: TRBD1; j_call: TRBJ2-7; v_call: TRBV27; cdr3_nt: TGTGCCAGCAGTTTATATAGAGACAGGGGGTACGAGCAGTACTTC; cdr3_aa: CASSLYRDRGYEQYF
d_call: TRBD1; j_call: TRBJ1-4; v_call: TRBV5-1; cdr3_nt: TGCGCCAGCAGCCTGGCCGGGACAGCGCAGGAAAAACTGTTTTTT; cdr3_aa: CASSLAGTAQEKLFF
d_call: TRBD2; j_call: TRBJ2-7; v_call: TRBV7-9; cdr3_nt: TGTGCCAGCAGCTTAGCGCTGGCTAGCGGGGCGTTGGAGCAGTACTTC; cdr3_aa: CASSLALASGALEQYF